The rows below give T cell receptor beta chains drawn from one sample of a study of T-cell reconstitution after alpha-beta-depleted transplantation in children. TCRdb re-derived calls from the PCR reads in MiXCR, one entry per CDR3 protein. The data contain hundreds of thousands of distinct CDR3 sequences, around 9.1% of them singletons. The sequenced sample was PBMCs, obtained before TCRalphabeta/CD19-depleted stem cell transplant. Receptors were obtained from a boy under two years old with acute myeloid leukemia, due to receive a stem cell transplant. The conserved cysteine and the conserved F or W are not part of the CDR3 here. D genes are given only for firm matches. Not every row has a clone size; where given, it reads once, few, many or a size class.

d_gene | abundance | j_gene | v_gene | CDR3aa
NA | many | TRBJ1-2 | TRBV7-3 | ASSSSGQGDYGYT
NA | many | TRBJ2-5 | TRBV27 | ASSGGYEGKTQY
TRBD1 | many | TRBJ2-5 | TRBV5-1 | ASSLDGTAQETQY
TRBD1 | many | TRBJ1-2 | TRBV29-1 | SVPGQGARGYT
NA | many | TRBJ1-1 | TRBV29-1 | SVEGQGPEAF
NA | many | TRBJ2-1 | TRBV5-1 | ASRPQGSSYNEQF
NA | many | TRBJ2-3 | TRBV11-1 | ASSPSALSSSYTDTQY
NA | few | TRBJ2-1 | TRBV5-1 | ASSPSGPHNEQF
NA | NA | TRBJ1-6 | TRBV27 | ASSSVSRGKNSPLH
NA | few | TRBJ1-5 | TRBV20-1 | SGRPGRNQPQH
TRBD1 | few | TRBJ2-4 | TRBV4-2 | ASTPLRHAGGGNTLAKNIQY
TRBD1 | many | TRBJ2-5 | TRBV20-1 | SATGTGAPQETQY
TRBD1 | many | TRBJ1-2 | TRBV20-1 | SARGTGNPYGYT
TRBD1 | NA | TRBJ1-5 | TRBV20-1 | CFWDRVARLKEPQH
TRBD1 | few | TRBJ2-7 | TRBV28 | ASSLSLSGTGGG
NA | many | TRBJ2-7 | TRBV12-3/TRBV12-4 | ASSSRGAFSYEQY
NA | few | TRBJ2-3 | TRBV24-1 | ATSDSWDWISTDTQY
TRBD2 | many | TRBJ2-1 | TRBV12-3/TRBV12-4 | ASSSGTSGGGEQF
NA | few | TRBJ1-3 | TRBV11-2 | ASSLRWSGPQGGNTIY
TRBD1 | many | TRBJ2-1 | TRBV15 | ATSKEGQPRDEQF
TRBD2 | many | TRBJ2-7 | TRBV11-1 | ASSLAGGTYRSQHYEQY
NA | many | TRBJ2-2 | TRBV5-1 | ASSLAGPANTGELF
NA | NA | TRBJ1-5 | TRBV30 | AWSNDRHQPQH
TRBD1 | few | TRBJ1-5 | TRBV7-2 | ASSSWDRGGNQPQH
TRBD1 | many | TRBJ1-4 | TRBV29-1 | SARLGGTNEKLF
TRBD1 | few | TRBJ1-1 | TRBV12-5 | ASGPDRDEAF
TRBD1 | many | TRBJ2-2 | TRBV7-2 | ASSLVGTGSTGELF
TRBD1 | many | TRBJ1-2 | TRBV5-1 | ASSLNDRGFYGYT
NA | many | TRBJ2-1 | TRBV10-2 | ASSKGSNEQF
NA | many | TRBJ1-4 | TRBV7-2 | ASRPGPTNEKLF
NA | NA | TRBJ2-1 | TRBV5-3 | ARSLVYEQF
NA | many | TRBJ1-5 | TRBV7-2 | ASSLTAGMGSNQPQH
NA | many | TRBJ2-2 | TRBV27 | SSTPGVPGGELF
TRBD1 | many | TRBJ2-3 | TRBV10-3 | AISGTGDSTDTQY